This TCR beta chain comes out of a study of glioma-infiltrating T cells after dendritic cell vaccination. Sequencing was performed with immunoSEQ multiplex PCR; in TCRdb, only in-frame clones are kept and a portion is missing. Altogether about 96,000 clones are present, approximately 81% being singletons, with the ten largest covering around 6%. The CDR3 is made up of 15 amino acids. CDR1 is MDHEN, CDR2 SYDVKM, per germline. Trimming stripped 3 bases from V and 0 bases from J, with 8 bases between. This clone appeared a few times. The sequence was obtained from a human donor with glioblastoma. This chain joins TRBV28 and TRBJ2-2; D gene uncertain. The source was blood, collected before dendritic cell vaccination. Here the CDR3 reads CASSFAPANTGELFF. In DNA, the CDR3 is TGTGCCAGCAGTTTTGCTCCAGCGAACACCGGGGAGCTGTTTTTT. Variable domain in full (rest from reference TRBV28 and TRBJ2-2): DVKVTQSSRYLVKRTGEKVFLECVQDMDHENMFWYRQDPGLGLRLIYFSYDVKMKEKGDIPEGYSVSREKKERFSLILESASTNQTSMYLCASSFAPANTGELFFGEGSRLTVL.